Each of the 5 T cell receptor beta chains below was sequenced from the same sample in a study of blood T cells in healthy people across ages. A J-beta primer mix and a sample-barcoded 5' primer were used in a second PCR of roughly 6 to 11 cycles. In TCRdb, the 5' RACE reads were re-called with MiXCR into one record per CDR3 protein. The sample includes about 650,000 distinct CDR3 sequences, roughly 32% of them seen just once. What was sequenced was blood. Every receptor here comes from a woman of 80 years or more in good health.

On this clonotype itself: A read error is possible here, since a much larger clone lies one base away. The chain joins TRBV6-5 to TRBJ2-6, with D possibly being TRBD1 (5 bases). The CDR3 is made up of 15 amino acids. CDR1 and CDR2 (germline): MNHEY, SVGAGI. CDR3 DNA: TGTGCCAGCAGTTACTCCCTCTCTGGGGCCAACGTCCGGACTTTC. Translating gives CASSYSLSGANVRTF.

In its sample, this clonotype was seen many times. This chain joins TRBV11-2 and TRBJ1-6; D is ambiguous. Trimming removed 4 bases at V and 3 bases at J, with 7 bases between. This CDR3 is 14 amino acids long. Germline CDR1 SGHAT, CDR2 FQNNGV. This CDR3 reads CASSWEGYNSPLHF. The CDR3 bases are TGTGCCAGCAGCTGGGAAGGCTATAATTCACCCCTCCACTTT.

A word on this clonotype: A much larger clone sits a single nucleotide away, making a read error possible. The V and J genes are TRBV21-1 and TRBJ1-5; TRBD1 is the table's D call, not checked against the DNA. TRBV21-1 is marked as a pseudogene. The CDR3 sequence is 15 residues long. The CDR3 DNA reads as TGTGCCAGCAGCATTGAGGGGGGGCTAGGTCAGCCCCAGCATTTT. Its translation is CASSIEGGLGQPQHF.

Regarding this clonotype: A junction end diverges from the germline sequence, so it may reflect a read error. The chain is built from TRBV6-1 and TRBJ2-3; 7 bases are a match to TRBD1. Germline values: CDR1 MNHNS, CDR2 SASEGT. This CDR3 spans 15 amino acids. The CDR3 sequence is CAGSEQGSGTDTQYF. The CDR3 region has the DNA TGTGCCGGCAGTGAACAGGGGTCAGGCACAGATACGCAGTATTTT.

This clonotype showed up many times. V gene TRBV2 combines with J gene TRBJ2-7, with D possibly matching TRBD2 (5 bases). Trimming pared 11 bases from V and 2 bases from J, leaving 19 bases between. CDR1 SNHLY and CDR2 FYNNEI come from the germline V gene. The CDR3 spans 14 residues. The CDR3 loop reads CAVPYPGKTYEQYF. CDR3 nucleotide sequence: TGTGCCGTACCCTATCCCGGGAAAACCTACGAGCAGTACTTC.